The clone carrying this T cell receptor (beta chain) was detected a few times. This entry comes from a study of blood T cell repertoires in COVID-19. Study summary: Nucleic acid was either cDNA or gDNA, and it came from T cells, B-cell-depleted T cells, or PBMCs.

The CDR3 contains 16 residues. The trim removed 4 bases at V and 2 bases at J, leaving 4 bases unmatched. In the original workflow: Using reference gene primer amplification, nucleated cell counts were estimated. Libraries were prepared by immunoSEQ multiplex PCR; TCRdb keeps only in-frame clonotypes and omits some of them. V, J and clone size derive from that table, while D and trimming were established from the DNA sequence. The table includes about 330,000 clones, 65% to 85% detected once. Sequenced sample: peripheral blood. The chain uses TRBV5-3 and TRBJ2-5, with 14 bases fitting TRBD2. TRBV5-3 belongs to the ORF category, with a function that is uncertain. This sequence was found in a woman aged 45-60 years with acute or convalescent COVID-19. CDR3 sequence reads: CARSDRLAGGQETQYF. The CDR3 DNA reads TGTGCCAGAAGCGATCGACTAGCGGGGGGGCAAGAGACCCAGTACTTC.